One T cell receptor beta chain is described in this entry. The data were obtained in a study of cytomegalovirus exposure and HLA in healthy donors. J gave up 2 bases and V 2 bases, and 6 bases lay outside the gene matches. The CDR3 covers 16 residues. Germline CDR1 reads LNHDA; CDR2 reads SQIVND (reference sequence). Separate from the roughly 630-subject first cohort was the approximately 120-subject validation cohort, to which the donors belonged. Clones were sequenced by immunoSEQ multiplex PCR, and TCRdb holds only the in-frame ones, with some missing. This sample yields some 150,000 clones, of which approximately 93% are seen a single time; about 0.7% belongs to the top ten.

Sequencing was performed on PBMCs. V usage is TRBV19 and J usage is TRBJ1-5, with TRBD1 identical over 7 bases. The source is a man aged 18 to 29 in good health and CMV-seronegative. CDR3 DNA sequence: TGTGCCAGTAGTATACAGGGGGTTTGGGGCAATCAGCCCCAGCATTTT. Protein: CASSIQGVWGNQPQHF.